This passage covers 28 T cell receptor beta chains from one sample sequenced in a study of vaccination effects on CD4 cells after COVID-19. CD4+ T cells specific for antigen were expanded with viral peptide pools by the ViraFEST assay before sequencing. It was after around 10 days of culture that CD4+ T cells were isolated. Either the BNT162b2 or mRNA-1273 vaccine was given to participants in two doses. The antigens of these receptors remain unknown. Clones were sequenced by immunoSEQ multiplex PCR, and TCRdb holds only the in-frame ones, with some missing. Altogether about 66,000 clones are present, under 85% being singletons, with the ten largest covering about 0.91%. The material sequenced was CD4+ T cells from PBMCs cultured with HCoV-OC43 spike peptides, taken after COVID-19 vaccination. Subset here: HCoV-OC43 spike overlapping peptide pool stimulation. The source of these receptors is a human donor who received a COVID-19 vaccine.

A few counts support this clone. The chain joins TRBV3-1 (or the pseudogene TRBV3-2) to TRBJ1-2; TRBD1 might be the D (5 bases). Per the germline V gene, CDR1 is LGHDT and CDR2 is YNNKEL (reference sequence). The V gene lost 1 base and the J gene lost 5 bases, with 8 bases spanning the gap. The CDR3 contains 13 residues. CDR3 bases: TGTGCCAGCAGCCAAGGAGGGGAGTATGGCTACACCTTC. Translation gives CASSQGGEYGYTF.

J is TRBJ2-2 and V is TRBV5-1; D is possibly TRBD2 (6 bases). Deletions cut 4 bases from V and 6 bases from J, with 10 bases between. From germline, CDR1 is SGHRS and CDR2 YFSETQ. The CDR3 loop spans 13 amino acids. The CDR3 sequence is CASSPGDSGELFF. CDR3 sequence (DNA): TGCGCCAGCAGCCCGGGGGATTCCGGGGAGCTGTTTTTT.

This chain connects TRBV5-6 to TRBJ2-2; D tentatively fits TRBD1 or TRBD2 (5 bases each). Germline-derived CDR1 and CDR2 are SGHDT and YYEEEE. The V and J ends lost 1 base and 1 base respectively, with 11 bases between them. CDR3 length: 16 residues. CDR3 residues: CASSLRGVLNTGELFF. Written as DNA, the CDR3 is TGTGCCAGCAGCTTGCGAGGGGTCTTGAACACCGGGGAGCTGTTTTTT.

This clone appeared a single time. The rearrangement uses TRBV10-1 and TRBJ1-1; 7 bases line up with TRBD1. The CDR3 is made up of 15 amino acids. Germline CDR1 and CDR2: WNHNN and SYGVQD (reference sequence). V was pared by 4 bases and J by 3 bases, with 8 bases of the junction left unmatched. The CDR3 DNA follows: TGCGCCAGCAGTGGACAGGGTTCAGGGGACACTGAAGCTTTCTTT. It encodes CASSGQGSGDTEAFF.

V is TRBV6-5 and J is TRBJ1-2, with D possibly TRBD1 on 6 matching bases. CDR1 and CDR2 from the germline V gene are MNHEY and SVGAGI. The ends were cut back, 5 bases at V and 2 bases at J, with 15 bases in the middle. This CDR3 has 15 residues. For the CDR3, the DNA is TGTGCCAGCAGTACCACCGGGGGCCAAAACTATGGCTACACCTTC. It encodes CASSTTGGQNYGYTF.

This chain uses TRBV6-6 with TRBJ2-2; 7 bases align to TRBD1. V trimming: 6 bases; J trimming: 1 base; junction bases outside the gene matches: 2. Germline values: CDR1 MNHNY, CDR2 SVGAGI (reference sequence). The CDR3 consists of 14 residues. The CDR3 DNA reads as TGTGCCAGCAGCTGGGACAGGAACACCGGGGAGCTGTTTTTT. Protein sequence: CASSWDRNTGELFF.

The CDR3 nucleotides are TGTGCCAGCAGCTGGCCGGGGATCAATGAGCAGTTCTTC. This encodes CASSWPGINEQFF. This rearrangement joins TRBV7-2 to TRBJ2-1, with D possibly being TRBD2 (5 bases). The germline V and J ends were trimmed by 4 bases and 6 bases, with 10 bases remaining between them. Germline-derived CDR1 and CDR2 are SGHTA and FQGNSA. The CDR3 length is 13 residues. The variable domain in full, completed from reference TRBV7-2 and TRBJ2-1, reads GAGVSQSPSNKVTEKGKDVELRCDPISGHTALYWYRQSLGQGLEFLIYFQGNSAPDKSGLPSDRFSAERTGGSVSTLTIQRTQQEDSAVYLCASSWPGINEQFFGPGTRLTVL.

This sequence joins TRBV5-1 and TRBJ1-3; possibly TRBD1 for D (5 bases). Looked up from germline, CDR1 is SGHRS and CDR2 is YFSETQ. The V end was cut by 4 bases, the J end by 15 bases, with 20 bases between. The length of the CDR3 is 13 residues. The CDR3 DNA is TGCGCCAGCAGCGTCTCCGGGGACGAACGTAAATATTTT. This translates into CASSVSGDERKYF.

The J gene is TRBJ1-1, the V gene TRBV18, with 7 bases lining up with TRBD1. The CDR3 has 15 amino acids. Germline CDR1 and CDR2: KGHSH and LQKENI. The V and J ends lost 3 bases and 1 base, in that order; junction bases with no gene match: 5. CDR3 coding DNA: TGTGCCAGCTCACCCCGACAGGGTACGAACACTGAAGCTTTCTTT. Translation gives CASSPRQGTNTEAFF.

The chain combines TRBV5-1 with TRBJ2-5, with D possibly being TRBD1 (8 bases). The V gene lost 4 bases and the J gene lost 2 bases, with 18 bases spanning the gap. CDR1 and CDR2 from the germline V gene are SGHRS and YFSETQ. The CDR3 sequence is 16 residues long. DNA for the CDR3: TGCGCCAGCAGCCGACAGGGGCGGGGGACACAAGAGACCCAGTACTTC. Its translation is CASSRQGRGTQETQYF.

V gene TRBV10-2 combines with J gene TRBJ2-2; 8 bases agree with TRBD1. CDR1 is WSHSY, CDR2 SAAADI, per germline. The CDR3 length is 15 residues. V dropped 4 bases and J dropped 4; count of bases not matched to a gene: 5. CDR3 residues: CASSGQGQGTGELFF. CDR3 nucleotide sequence: TGCGCCAGCAGTGGACAGGGGCAAGGCACCGGGGAGCTGTTTTTT.

The chain carries TRBV3-1 (or the pseudogene TRBV3-2) and TRBJ2-5; D is possibly TRBD1 (5 bases). Germline CDR1 LGHDT, CDR2 YNNKEL (reference sequence). V lost 2 bases to trimming and J lost 3 bases, with 34 bases between them. The CDR3 is 22 amino acids. CDR3 sequence reads: CASSQYPPIYSTTGHPEETQYF. In DNA, the CDR3 is TGTGCCAGCAGCCAATACCCCCCCATTTACTCGACCACAGGACATCCCGAAGAGACCCAGTACTTC.

J is TRBJ1-1 and V is TRBV19, with D possibly matching TRBD1 (6 bases). The V gene lost 9 bases and the J gene lost 4 bases, with 21 bases spanning the gap. The CDR3 loop spans 15 amino acids. Germline V lookup: CDR1 LNHDA, CDR2 SQIVND (reference sequence). The CDR3 loop is CASVSRGGLRTEAFF. The CDR3 DNA follows: TGTGCCAGCGTTAGCAGGGGAGGCCTGCGCACTGAAGCTTTCTTT.

This clone was found once. CDR3 nucleotide sequence: TGTGCCAGCAGCTTGGCGGGGGGAGTAACTAATGAAAAACTGTTTTTT. It is translated as CASSLAGGVTNEKLFF. V is TRBV5-6 and J is TRBJ1-4, with TRBD1 as a possible D gene (5 bases). The CDR3 contains 16 residues. The V end was cut by 0 bases, the J end by 1 base, with 10 bases between. CDR1 is SGHDT, CDR2 YYEEEE, per germline.

The chain links TRBV7-3 to TRBJ2-3; D gene unclear. The germline gives CDR1 SGHTA, CDR2 FQGTGA. This CDR3 is built from 16 residues. With 5 bases removed from V and 2 bases from J, the gap between germline ends came to 17 bases. CDR3 in amino acids: CASSPLGPQTTDTQYF. The CDR3 DNA is TGTGCCAGCAGCCCCCTCGGGCCCCAAACCACAGATACGCAGTATTTT.

The V and J genes are TRBV6-1 and TRBJ2-1; D unresolved. Trimming shortened V by 2 bases and J by 9 bases, and 8 bases separated the two germline ends. The V gene's germline CDR1 is MNHNS and CDR2 SASEGT. The CDR3 is made up of 12 amino acids. In DNA, the CDR3 is TGTGCCAGCAGTGAAAGATACGGTGAGCAGTTCTTC. Translating gives CASSERYGEQFF.

This chain uses TRBV5-1 with TRBJ1-1, with a possible D match to TRBD1 (6 bases). This CDR3 has 15 residues. Trimming removed 4 bases from V and 6 bases from J, with 19 bases in between. CDR1 is SGHRS, CDR2 YFSETQ, per germline. The CDR3 sequence is CASSPSTREGAEAFF. The DNA of the CDR3 is TGCGCCAGCAGCCCAAGTACCAGGGAGGGGGCTGAAGCTTTCTTT.

This sequence joins TRBV29-1 and TRBJ2-7; tentatively, D is TRBD2 (6 bases). Trimming left V 5 bases short and J 7 bases short, with 15 bases between. CDR1 SQVTM and CDR2 ANQGSEA come from the germline V gene. The CDR3 length is 12 residues. CDR3 DNA sequence: TGCAGCGTTTCGGCGGGGAATGGAGAGCAGTACGTC. Amino acids: CSVSAGNGEQYV.

This rearrangement joins TRBV5-1 to TRBJ1-6; D is unclear. The V gene's germline CDR1 is SGHRS and CDR2 YFSETQ. The CDR3 has 17 amino acids. V was trimmed by 1 base and J by 0 bases, leaving 11 bases between them. CDR3 amino acids: CASSLLAQDSYNSPLHF. The CDR3, as DNA: TGCGCCAGCAGCTTGTTGGCTCAGGACTCCTATAATTCACCCCTCCACTTT.

V usage is TRBV6-6 and J usage is TRBJ2-1; possible D gene TRBD1, 6 bases. The germline gives CDR1 MNHNY, CDR2 SVGAGI (reference sequence). The CDR3 consists of 13 residues. The germline V and J ends were trimmed by 6 bases and 6 bases, with 12 bases remaining between them. The chain's CDR3 is CASRQGGLNEQFF. CDR3 in DNA: TGTGCCAGCAGACAGGGCGGCCTCAATGAGCAGTTCTTC.

This clone came up a few times. The CDR3 bases are TGTGCCAGCAGTGAAGCCGGTGAGGGCTACGAGCAGTACGTC. Its protein is CASSEAGEGYEQYV. The chain combines TRBV2 with TRBJ2-7; D possibly corresponds to TRBD2 (5 bases). V lost 0 bases to trimming and J lost 3 bases, with 9 bases between them. The germline gives CDR1 SNHLY, CDR2 FYNNEI. This CDR3 spans 14 amino acids.

As for this clone: Other DNA sequences in the sample encode the same CDR3. The gene calls are TRBV7-3 and TRBJ1-1; D is unresolved. This CDR3 contains 13 residues. CDR1 is SGHTA and CDR2 is FQGTGA in the germline V gene. V lost 5 bases and J lost 1, with 8 bases in between. The CDR3 region is CASSPRRNTEAFF. The CDR3 DNA is TGTGCCAGCAGCCCTCGGCGGAACACTGAAGCTTTCTTT.

This clone is a singleton in its sample. The rearrangement joins TRBV29-1 to TRBJ1-2, with D possibly TRBD1 on 5 matching bases. The V end was cut by 6 bases, the J end by 6 bases, with 14 bases between. The V gene's germline CDR1 is SQVTM and CDR2 ANQGSEA. This CDR3 comprises 12 residues. CDR3 sequence: CSVGTRRDGYTF. The DNA for the CDR3 is TGCAGCGTCGGGACTCGGCGCGATGGCTACACCTTC. The complete variable domain, with remaining parts taken from reference TRBV29-1 and TRBJ1-2, reads SAVISQKPSRDICQRGTSLTIQCQVDSQVTMMFWYRQQPGQSLTLIATANQGSEATYESGFVIDKFPISRPNLTFSTLTVSNMSPEDSSIYLCSVGTRRDGYTFGSGTRLTVV.

The V call is TRBV24-1, the J call TRBJ1-2, with 7 bases that match TRBD1. CDR3 size: 14 residues. Germline V lookup: CDR1 KGHDR, CDR2 SFDVKD. J was trimmed by 7 bases and V by 2 bases; bases with no gene match: 6. The chain's CDR3 is CATSDSGQATGYTF. The CDR3 DNA reads as TGTGCCACCAGTGATTCTGGACAGGCTACTGGCTACACCTTC.

The chain carries TRBV7-2 and TRBJ1-1; maybe TRBD1 (6 bases). Trimming stripped 5 bases from V and 3 bases from J, with 16 bases between. Germline V lookup: CDR1 SGHTA, CDR2 FQGNSA. CDR3 length equals 15 residues. CDR3 residues: CASSTRRGADTEAFF. CDR3 DNA sequence: TGTGCCAGCAGCACTCGACGGGGGGCGGACACTGAAGCTTTCTTT.

The chain links TRBV6-6 to TRBJ1-1; D is undetermined. V was trimmed by 6 bases and J by 1 base, leaving 9 bases between them. The CDR3 sequence is 13 residues long. CDR1 and CDR2 from the germline V gene are MNHNY and SVGAGI (reference sequence). DNA for the CDR3: TGTGCCAGCAGATTCAACAGGAACACTGAAGCTTTCTTT. This codes for CASRFNRNTEAFF.

The chain combines TRBV25-1 with TRBJ2-3; D is perhaps TRBD1 (5 bases). Trimming took off 0 bases at V and 6 bases at J, with 22 bases between the two ends. Germline V gives CDR1 MGHDK, CDR2 SYGVNS. The CDR3 length is 18 residues. The CDR3 coding sequence is TGTGCCAGCAGTGAATATAATCTTGGCCAGGGCCTCGGGGATACGCAGTATTTT. The encoded protein is CASSEYNLGQGLGDTQYF.

This chain links TRBV6-2 or TRBV6-3 with TRBJ1-6; the D is unclear. CDR1 is MNHEY and CDR2 is SVGEGT in the germline V gene. Trimming shortened V by 1 base and J by 3 bases, and 1 base separated the two germline ends. There are 13 residues in the CDR3. CDR3 bases: TGTGCCAGCAGTTACTACTATAATTCACCCCTCCACTTT. As protein: CASSYYYNSPLHF.